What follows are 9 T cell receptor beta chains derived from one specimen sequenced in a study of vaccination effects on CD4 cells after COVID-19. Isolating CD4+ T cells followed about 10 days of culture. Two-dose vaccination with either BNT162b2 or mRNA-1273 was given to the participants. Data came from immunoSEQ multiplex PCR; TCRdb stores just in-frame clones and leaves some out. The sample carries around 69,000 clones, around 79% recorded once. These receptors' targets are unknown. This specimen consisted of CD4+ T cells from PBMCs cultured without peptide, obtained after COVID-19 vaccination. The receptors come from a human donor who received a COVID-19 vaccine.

The CDR3 here is CASSFPGAKGGTEAFF. CDR3 bases: TGTGCCAGCAGTTTTCCAGGGGCCAAGGGGGGCACTGAAGCTTTCTTT. The chain combines TRBV6-5 with TRBJ1-1; D possibly corresponds to TRBD1 (6 bases). The CDR3 length is 16 residues. V gave up 4 bases and J gave up 4 bases, with 19 bases separating them. The V gene's germline CDR1 is MNHEY and CDR2 SVGAGI.

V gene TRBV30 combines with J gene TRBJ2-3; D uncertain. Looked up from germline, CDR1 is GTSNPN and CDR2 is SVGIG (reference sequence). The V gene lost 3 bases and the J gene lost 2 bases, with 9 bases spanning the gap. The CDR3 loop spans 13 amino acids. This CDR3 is CAWSGGYTDTQYF. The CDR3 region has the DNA TGTGCCTGGAGCGGCGGATACACAGATACGCAGTATTTT.

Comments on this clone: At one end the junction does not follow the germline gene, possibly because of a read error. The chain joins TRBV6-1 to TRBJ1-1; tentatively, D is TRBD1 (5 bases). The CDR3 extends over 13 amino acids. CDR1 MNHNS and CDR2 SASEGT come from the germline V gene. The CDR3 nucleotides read TGTGCCAGCAGCGAAGGGGTAGTCACTGAAGCTTTCTTT. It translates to CASSEGVVTEAFF.

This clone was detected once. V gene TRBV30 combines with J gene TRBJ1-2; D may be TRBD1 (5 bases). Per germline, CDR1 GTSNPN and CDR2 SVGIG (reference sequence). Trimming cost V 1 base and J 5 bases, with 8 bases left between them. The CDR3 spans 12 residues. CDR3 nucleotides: TGTGCCTGGAGTGAACAGGTTTATGGCTACACCTTC. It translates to CAWSEQVYGYTF.

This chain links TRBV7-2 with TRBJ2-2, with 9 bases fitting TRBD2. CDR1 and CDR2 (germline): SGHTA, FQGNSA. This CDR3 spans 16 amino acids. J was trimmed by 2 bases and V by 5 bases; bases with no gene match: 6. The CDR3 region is CASSLQAGGNTGELFF. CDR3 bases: TGTGCCAGCAGCCTCCAAGCGGGGGGTAACACCGGGGAGCTGTTTTTT.

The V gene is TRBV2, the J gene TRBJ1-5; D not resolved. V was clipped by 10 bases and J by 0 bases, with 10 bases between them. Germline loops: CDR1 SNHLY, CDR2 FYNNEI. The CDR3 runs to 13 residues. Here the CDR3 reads CATSPYSNQPQHF. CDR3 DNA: TGTGCCACCTCACCGTATAGCAATCAGCCCCAGCATTTT.

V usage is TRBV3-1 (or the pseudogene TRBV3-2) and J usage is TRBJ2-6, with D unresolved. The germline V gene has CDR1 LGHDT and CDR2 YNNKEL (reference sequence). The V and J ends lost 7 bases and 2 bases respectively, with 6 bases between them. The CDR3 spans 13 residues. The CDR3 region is CASKVAGANVLTF. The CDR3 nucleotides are TGTGCCAGCAAAGTCGCTGGGGCCAACGTCCTGACTTTC.

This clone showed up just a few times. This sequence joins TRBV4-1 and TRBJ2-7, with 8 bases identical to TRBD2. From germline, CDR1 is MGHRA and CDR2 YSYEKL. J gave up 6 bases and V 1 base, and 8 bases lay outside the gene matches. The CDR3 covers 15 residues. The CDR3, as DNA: TGCGCCAGCAGCCAAGGGCACGGGGGGGCTGCCGAGCAGTACGTC. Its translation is CASSQGHGGAAEQYV.

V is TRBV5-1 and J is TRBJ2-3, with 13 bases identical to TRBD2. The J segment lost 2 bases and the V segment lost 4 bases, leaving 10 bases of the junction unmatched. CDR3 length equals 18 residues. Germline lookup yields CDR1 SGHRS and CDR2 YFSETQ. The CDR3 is CASSRGPTSGGTTDTQYF. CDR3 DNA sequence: TGCGCCAGCAGCCGCGGTCCGACTAGCGGGGGGACCACAGATACGCAGTATTTT.